A single sample gave rise to the 17 T cell receptor beta chains below, sequenced in a study of T-cell memory formation after mild COVID-19. TCRdb ran MiXCR on the 5' RACE reads and lists one entry per CDR3 protein. In the table there are 180,000 or so distinct CDR3 sequences, around a tenth of which are singletons. Sequencing input: PBMCs or a T cell subset sorted from them (not recorded which). The receptors originated from a young man who had mild COVID-19 (a few samples of this study predate the infection). Cell type and time point are not known.

The chain links TRBV20-1 to TRBJ2-7; D gene uncertain. The CDR3 contains 14 residues. V was cut by 6 bases and J by 2 bases, with 17 bases left in between. Per the germline V gene, CDR1 is DFQATT and CDR2 is SNEGSKA (reference sequence). The CDR3 here is CSAIGWAATYEQYF. In DNA, the CDR3 is TGCAGTGCCATAGGATGGGCGGCGACCTACGAGCAGTACTTC.

This clonotype was counted many times. The rearrangement uses TRBV12-3 or TRBV12-4 and TRBJ2-2, with D unresolved. The CDR3 is 14 residues long. Deletions cut 10 bases from V and 1 base from J, with 13 bases between. CDR3 sequence: CATRTDLNTGELFF. For the CDR3, the DNA is TGTGCCACTCGGACGGACCTGAACACCGGGGAGCTGTTTTTT.

This clonotype showed up many times. This sequence joins TRBV20-1 and TRBJ2-2, with D possibly matching TRBD1 (5 bases). CDR1 DFQATT and CDR2 SNEGSKA come from the germline V gene (reference sequence). The length of the CDR3 is 14 residues. Trimming pared 3 bases from V and 6 bases from J, leaving 14 bases between. CDR3 nucleotides: TGCAGTGCTAGTAACCCAAGGGGCGCCGGGGAGCTGTTTTTT. Residues: CSASNPRGAGELFF.

The chain links TRBV7-7 to TRBJ2-2; possible D gene TRBD1, 7 bases. Germline values: CDR1 SSHAT, CDR2 FNYEAQ (reference sequence). The CDR3 has 16 amino acids. Trimming took off 5 bases at V and 2 bases at J, with 15 bases between the two ends. This CDR3 reads CASSGGGSPNTGELFF. The CDR3 DNA follows: TGTGCCAGCAGCGGAGGGGGCAGTCCCAACACCGGGGAGCTGTTTTTT.

The rearrangement joins TRBV4-2 to TRBJ2-5, with D possibly being TRBD1 or TRBD2 (5 bases each). Per the germline V gene, CDR1 is LGHNA and CDR2 is YNFKEQ. This CDR3 has 13 residues. V lost 3 bases, J lost 3 bases, and 8 bases lay in between. CDR3 DNA sequence: TGTGCCAGCAGCCAGGGACCAAAAGAGACCCAGTACTTC. Translating gives CASSQGPKETQYF.

This clonotype was seen at least ten times. CDR3 loop: CASSLGAAQLEGPQHF. CDR3 coding DNA: TGTGCCAGCAGCTTAGGGGCAGCTCAATTGGAAGGGCCCCAGCATTTT. The rearrangement joins TRBV7-6 to TRBJ1-5; D gene uncertain. This CDR3 has 16 amino acids. CDR1 is SGHVS, CDR2 FNYEAQ, per germline. The ends were cut back, 1 base at V and 9 bases at J, with 19 bases in the middle.

The chain couples TRBV4-1 to TRBJ2-3; TRBD2 matches 8 bases. Germline lookup yields CDR1 MGHRA and CDR2 YSYEKL. J gave up 2 bases and V 4 bases, and 2 bases lay outside the gene matches. This CDR3 is 14 amino acids long. The CDR3 DNA reads as TGCGCCAGCAGCCGCGGGGGGATCACAGATACGCAGTATTTT. Translating gives CASSRGGITDTQYF.

The genes are TRBV5-1 and TRBJ1-4, with D hard to call. The V gene lost 2 bases and the J gene lost 8 bases, with 16 bases spanning the gap. Germline V gene lookup returns CDR1 SGHRS and CDR2 YFSETQ. This CDR3 region has 15 residues. The CDR3 DNA is TGCGCCAGCAGCTTCCTGGGTTCATTGGTGGAAAAACTGTTTTTT. Protein: CASSFLGSLVEKLFF.

This clonotype was counted between two and nine times. V is TRBV10-3 and J is TRBJ1-5; possible D gene TRBD1, 5 bases. V was clipped by 9 bases and J by 3 bases, with 12 bases between them. Germline values: CDR1 ENHRY, CDR2 SYGVKD. The CDR3 has 13 residues. The CDR3 nucleotides read TGTGCCATGACAGCGGACTTCAATCAGCCCCAGCATTTT. Translation: CAMTADFNQPQHF.

The sample holds a few counts of this clonotype. V usage is TRBV5-1 and J usage is TRBJ2-5; the D gene is possibly TRBD1 (6 bases). This CDR3 comprises 14 residues. The ends were cut back, 4 bases at V and 4 bases at J, with 14 bases in the middle. Germline assignment: CDR1 SGHRS and CDR2 YFSETQ. CDR3 amino acids: CASSRRIGGETQYF. The CDR3 DNA reads TGCGCCAGCAGCCGGAGAATAGGGGGAGAGACCCAGTACTTC.

This chain joins TRBV12-3 or TRBV12-4 and TRBJ1-2; TRBD1 is a possible D gene (5 bases). The CDR3 extends over 17 amino acids. V lost 6 bases and J 4 bases, leaving 24 bases between the germline ends. This chain's CDR3 is CASSPHTGASYGYGYTF. The CDR3 bases are TGTGCCAGCAGCCCACACACAGGTGCGAGCTATGGCTATGGCTACACCTTC.

This clonotype was counted a few times. The chain carries TRBV10-3 and TRBJ1-1, with D unclear. This CDR3 is 12 amino acids long. Germline V gene sequence: CDR1 ENHRY, CDR2 SYGVKD. Trimming cost V 5 bases and J 4 bases, with 8 bases left between them. The CDR3 protein is CAISPGGTEAFF. The CDR3 DNA is TGTGCCATCAGTCCGGGAGGCACTGAAGCTTTCTTT.

This clonotype was counted only a few times. The chain recombines TRBV9 with TRBJ2-1; TRBD2 matches at 8 bases. Germline V CDR1 and CDR2: SGDLS, YYNGEE. This CDR3 contains 15 residues. The ends lost 3 bases at V and 4 bases at J; junction bases unmatched: 6. The CDR3 nucleotides are TGTGCCAGCAGCGGCGGGGGGCAGACATACAATGAGCAGTTCTTC. It yields the protein CASSGGGQTYNEQFF. Looking up the rest from reference TRBV9 and TRBJ2-1 gives the full variable domain: DSGVTQTPKHLITATGQRVTLRCSPRSGDLSVYWYQQSLDQGLQFLIQYYNGEERAKGNILERFSAQQFPDLHSELNLSSLELGDSALYFCASSGGGQTYNEQFFGPGTRLTVL.

V is TRBV7-9 and J is TRBJ1-4, with D hard to call. Looked up from germline, CDR1 is SEHNR and CDR2 is FQNEAQ (reference sequence). V lost 1 base to trimming and J lost 14 bases, with 11 bases between them. The CDR3 covers 12 residues. CDR3 sequence reads: CASSLESRRLFF. Here the CDR3 DNA reads TGTGCCAGCAGCTTAGAATCCCGGAGGCTGTTTTTT.

This clonotype was recorded many times. The genes are TRBV5-6 and TRBJ2-3; 8 nucleotides match TRBD1. Germline CDR1 SGHDT, CDR2 YYEEEE. V lost 4 bases, J lost 4 bases, and 8 bases stayed unmatched. The CDR3 spans 15 residues. The chain's CDR3 is CASSRTGTVPDTQYF. For the CDR3, the DNA is TGTGCCAGCAGCAGGACAGGGACAGTTCCAGATACGCAGTATTTT.

This clonotype showed up many times. The rearrangement links TRBV6-5 to TRBJ1-6; maybe TRBD1 (5 bases). The germline V gene encodes CDR1 MNHEY and CDR2 SVGAGI. Trimming shortened V by 10 bases and J by 7 bases, and 17 bases separated the two germline ends. The CDR3 is 14 residues long. In nucleotides, the CDR3 is TGTGCCAATCTCACAGCGGGGCTCAATTCACCCCTCCACTTT. It encodes CANLTAGLNSPLHF.

The V call is TRBV6-5, the J call TRBJ1-3, with 9 positions matching TRBD1. J was trimmed by 4 bases and V by 5 bases; bases with no gene match: 12. Germline V lookup: CDR1 MNHEY, CDR2 SVGAGI. This CDR3 is 17 amino acids long. CDR3 loop: CASSRSGQGMRGNTIYF. CDR3 DNA: TGTGCCAGCAGTCGCTCTGGACAGGGGATGAGGGGAAACACCATATATTTT.